This TCR beta chain is from a study of blood T cell repertoires in COVID-19. Turning to the study itself: PBMCs, B-cell-depleted T cells, or T cells provided the cDNA or gDNA that made up the material.

Assignments of participants to cohorts depended upon their own reported clinical history. Participants in the exposed group had met a COVID-19 case in the 2 weeks before joining the study. Germline CDR1 reads LGHDT; CDR2 reads YNNKEL (reference sequence). V was trimmed by 0 bases and J by 6 bases, leaving 5 bases between them. The CDR3 consists of 12 residues. How the authors handled the data: Reference gene primer amplification gave nucleated cell count estimates. Clones were read by immunoSEQ multiplex PCR, and TCRdb kept only the in-frame ones, dropping some. The DNA gave D and trimming, while V, J and clone size come from that table. The table records roughly 200,000 clones, around 84% of them present only once.

This chain joins TRBV3-1 (or the pseudogene TRBV3-2) and TRBJ1-2; possibly TRBD1 for D (5 bases). The sequence derives from a woman under 40 who had been exposed to COVID-19. Sample: PBMCs or T cells enriched from blood (not recorded which). CDR3 region: CASSQDRDGYTF. Written as DNA, the CDR3 is TGTGCCAGCAGCCAAGACAGGGATGGCTACACCTTC.